Below are 29 T cell receptor beta chains sequenced from a single sample in a study of vaccination effects on CD4 cells after COVID-19. With the ViraFEST assay, the study expanded antigen-specific CD4+ T cells using viral peptide pools, then sequenced them. Following an approximately ten-day culture, CD4+ T cells were purified. Each participant was administered two doses of either the BNT162b2 or the mRNA-1273 vaccine. Some clones are missing from TCRdb's copy, which holds only in-frame ones; the method was immunoSEQ multiplex PCR. The data hold roughly 16,000 clones, with about 70% observed a single time. Their antigen targets remain unknown. Sequences were derived from CD4+ T cells from PBMCs cultured with HCoV-NL63 spike peptides, sampled after COVID-19 vaccination. The receptor source for this set is a human donor who received a COVID-19 vaccine.

This chain uses TRBV7-9 with TRBJ1-5; the match to TRBD1 covers 9 bases. Germline V lookup: CDR1 SEHNR, CDR2 FQNEAQ (reference sequence). The trim removed 4 bases at V and 3 bases at J, leaving 4 bases unmatched. The CDR3 has 15 residues. CDR3 in amino acids: CASSYGQGSNQPQHF. The CDR3 nucleotides are TGTGCCAGCAGCTACGGACAGGGGTCCAATCAGCCCCAGCATTTT.

The chain employs TRBV19 and TRBJ2-3, with D possibly matching TRBD1 (5 bases). Germline CDR1 is LNHDA and CDR2 is SQIVND (reference sequence). The CDR3 covers 15 residues. The ends were cut back, 6 bases at V and 0 bases at J, with 13 bases in the middle. The CDR3 DNA reads TGTGCCAGTAGGGAAGCAGGGTTTAGCACAGATACGCAGTATTTT. It encodes CASREAGFSTDTQYF.

The chain links TRBV11-2 to TRBJ1-5; possibly TRBD1 for D (6 bases). Trimming took 0 bases from V and 7 from J, leaving 16 bases between them. The CDR3 extends over 16 amino acids. Germline CDR1 reads SGHAT; CDR2 reads FQNNGV. The CDR3 DNA sequence: TGTGCCAGCAGCTTAGATGGGGGGGGGCGAGACCAGCCCCAGCATTTT. Its translation: CASSLDGGGRDQPQHF.

The DNA of the CDR3 is TGTGCCAGCAGCCTTAGCGGCTCCTACAATGAGCAGTTCTTC. It codes for CASSLSGSYNEQFF. The chain carries TRBV7-9 and TRBJ2-1; D is possibly TRBD2 (6 bases). The CDR3 totals 14 residues. The ends were cut back, 5 bases at V and 0 bases at J, with 8 bases in the middle. CDR1 SEHNR and CDR2 FQNEAQ come from the germline V gene (reference sequence).

This clone was seen a single time. The junction departs from the called germline gene at one end, perhaps through a read error. V usage is TRBV6-5 and J usage is TRBJ2-7; TRBD2 matches 7 bases. CDR1 MNHEY and CDR2 SVGAGI come from the germline V gene. There are 14 residues in the CDR3. The DNA for the CDR3 is TGTGCCAACAGTCCACCCAGCGGGGTCTACGAGCAGTACTTC. Protein product: CANSPPSGVYEQYF.

V and J are TRBV5-1 and TRBJ1-2; possible D gene TRBD1, 6 bases. V was pared by 0 bases and J by 3 bases, with 6 bases between. Germline assignment: CDR1 SGHRS and CDR2 YFSETQ. This CDR3 spans 13 amino acids. CDR3 DNA: TGCGCCAGCAGCTTGGGACAGGACTATGGCTACACCTTC. It encodes CASSLGQDYGYTF.

The chain combines TRBV27 with TRBJ1-6, with 8 bases that match TRBD1. Germline V gene lookup returns CDR1 MNHEY and CDR2 SMNVEV (reference sequence). The CDR3 contains 18 residues. Trimming cost V 1 base and J 7 bases; bases outside gene matches: 12. The DNA of the CDR3 is TGTGCCAGCAGTTTATTTTTCGGGCGGACAGGGACGAATTCACCCCTCCACTTT. Its translation is CASSLFFGRTGTNSPLHF.

This clone was counted between two and nine times. This chain connects TRBV29-1 to TRBJ2-7, with 8 bases lining up with TRBD2. The CDR3 is 15 amino acids. The germline CDR1 and CDR2 sequences are SQVTM and ANQGSEA. J was trimmed by 3 bases and V by 2 bases; bases with no gene match: 9. CDR3 loop: CSVEWREALGYEQYF. CDR3 in DNA: TGCAGCGTTGAATGGCGGGAGGCCCTGGGCTACGAGCAGTACTTC.

In its sample, this clone was seen a few times. This chain links TRBV10-3 with TRBJ1-5, with D possibly being TRBD1 (5 bases). From germline, CDR1 is ENHRY and CDR2 SYGVKD. CDR3 size: 13 residues. V lost 3 bases and J lost 14, with 17 bases in between. This chain's CDR3 is CAISDRVGHPEHF. The CDR3 region has the DNA TGTGCCATCAGTGATAGAGTCGGACACCCGGAGCATTTT.

Here the CDR3 DNA reads TGTGCCAGCAGCTTACCACTCAGTGGGGGGCATGCGAGCAATGAGCAGTTCTTC. This translates into CASSLPLSGGHASNEQFF. The rearrangement joins TRBV7-9 to TRBJ2-1, with D perhaps assigned TRBD1 or TRBD2 (6 bases each). Germline-derived CDR1 and CDR2 are SEHNR and FQNEAQ (reference sequence). V was clipped by 2 bases and J by 6 bases, with 23 bases between them. The CDR3 totals 18 residues. The full variable domain, its missing parts supplied by reference TRBV7-9 and TRBJ2-1, is DTGVSQNPRHKITKRGQNVTFRCDPISEHNRLYWYRQTLGQGPEFLTYFQNEAQLEKSRLLSDRFSAERPKGSFSTLEIQRTEQGDSAMYLCASSLPLSGGHASNEQFFGPGTRLTVL.

This clone was counted a single time. The chain uses TRBV6-5 and TRBJ1-2; the D is unclear. The CDR3 loop spans 13 amino acids. Trimming took off 0 bases at V and 8 bases at J, with 10 bases between the two ends. Germline-derived CDR1 and CDR2 are MNHEY and SVGAGI. The CDR3 sequence: CASSYSGRGGYTF. DNA for the CDR3: TGTGCCAGCAGTTACTCAGGCAGAGGCGGCTACACCTTC.

The V gene is TRBV7-8, the J gene TRBJ1-2; 7 nucleotides align to TRBD1. This CDR3 has 15 residues. Germline V CDR1 and CDR2: SGHVS, FQNEAQ. V lost 5 bases to trimming and J lost 1 base; unmatched junction nucleotides: 7. This CDR3 reads CASSLTGVVNYGYTF. CDR3 nucleotides: TGTGCCAGCAGCCTAACAGGGGTCGTTAACTATGGCTACACCTTC.

The chain has TRBV10-1 and TRBJ2-3; TRBD2 matches at 16 bases. The CDR3 covers 19 residues. Germline CDR1 WNHNN, CDR2 SYGVQD (reference sequence). Trimming at V came to 3 bases and at J to 5 bases, leaving 11 bases not matched to a gene. CDR3 sequence: CASSDGTGLAGGPGDTQYF. CDR3 nucleotides: TGCGCCAGCAGTGATGGGACGGGACTAGCGGGAGGGCCGGGAGATACGCAGTATTTT.

This rearrangement joins TRBV25-1 to TRBJ1-1; D is unclear. The germline V gene has CDR1 MGHDK and CDR2 SYGVNS. The germline V and J ends were trimmed by 5 bases and 0 bases, with 4 bases remaining between them. The CDR3 runs to 12 residues. This chain's CDR3 is CASSLMNTEAFF. The CDR3 coding sequence is TGTGCCAGCAGTCTTATGAACACTGAAGCTTTCTTT.

This rearrangement joins TRBV19 to TRBJ1-3, with unresolved D. The germline gives CDR1 LNHDA, CDR2 SQIVND (reference sequence). CDR3 length: 17 amino acids. V was pared by 3 bases and J by 0 bases, with 15 bases between. CDR3 sequence: CASSIGLNSRSGNTIYF. The CDR3 nucleotides read TGTGCCAGTAGTATCGGATTGAATTCACGCTCTGGAAACACCATATATTTT.

The rearrangement uses TRBV6-2 or TRBV6-3 and TRBJ1-3; possible D gene TRBD1, 5 bases. With 5 bases removed from V and 0 bases from J, the gap between germline ends came to 14 bases. CDR1 is MNHEY, CDR2 SVGEGT, per germline. This CDR3 has 16 residues. The DNA for the CDR3 is TGTGCCAGCAGTCCAGGGACGGTTATCTCTGGAAACACCATATATTTT. It is translated as CASSPGTVISGNTIYF.

The chain is built from TRBV5-1 and TRBJ1-1; the D gene is possibly TRBD1 (5 bases). Between the trimmed V and J ends, which lost 4 bases and 1 base, there was a span of 14 bases. Germline V CDR1 and CDR2: SGHRS, YFSETQ. The CDR3 consists of 15 residues. The CDR3 bases are TGCGCCAGCAGCACAGCCAGGACACCGAACACTGAAGCTTTCTTT. Protein sequence: CASSTARTPNTEAFF.

This chain joins TRBV28 and TRBJ2-1; TRBD2 is a possible D gene (6 bases). The CDR3 totals 13 residues. The V gene's germline CDR1 is MDHEN and CDR2 SYDVKM. V lost 7 bases, J lost 15 bases, and 22 bases lay in between. The CDR3 sequence is CASTSSGRRGSFF. CDR3 DNA sequence: TGTGCCAGCACCTCAAGCGGGCGAAGGGGCTCGTTCTTC.

CDR3 region: CATASGLVVNEQFF. CDR3 coding DNA: TGTGCCACCGCCTCGGGACTAGTGGTCAATGAGCAGTTCTTC. The chain is built from TRBV28 and TRBJ2-1; 8 bases map to TRBD2. Germline assignment: CDR1 MDHEN and CDR2 SYDVKM. J lost 6 bases, V lost 10 bases, and 11 bases had no gene match. The CDR3 runs to 14 residues. The full variable domain, with the rest looked up from reference TRBV28 and TRBJ2-1, is DVKVTQSSRYLVKRTGEKVFLECVQDMDHENMFWYRQDPGLGLRLIYFSYDVKMKEKGDIPEGYSVSREKKERFSLILESASTNQTSMYLCATASGLVVNEQFFGPGTRLTVL.

This clone was recorded only once. The chain links TRBV6-5 to TRBJ1-1, with TRBD1 as a possible D gene (5 bases). Germline lookup yields CDR1 MNHEY and CDR2 SVGAGI. This CDR3 is built from 13 residues. Trimming shortened V by 0 bases and J by 10 bases, and 12 bases separated the two germline ends. DNA of the CDR3: TGTGCCAGCAGTTACTCTGGGGGAGAGGTAGCTTTCTTT. Its protein is CASSYSGGEVAFF.

The CDR3 region has the DNA TGTGCCAGCAAGCGAGCGGGAGGGCGATCATACACAGATACGCAGTATTTT. It is translated as CASKRAGGRSYTDTQYF. V and J are TRBV2 and TRBJ2-3, with 10 positions matching TRBD2. This CDR3 has 17 residues. Germline lookup yields CDR1 SNHLY and CDR2 FYNNEI. With V trimmed by 7 bases and J by 2 bases, 12 bases remained unmatched.

The CDR3 sequence is CASSNTYGYTF. The CDR3 bases are TGTGCCAGCAGCAACACCTATGGCTACACCTTC. The J gene is TRBJ1-2, the V gene TRBV7-2, with D uncertain. This CDR3 is 11 amino acids long. CDR1 and CDR2 from the germline V gene are SGHTA and FQGNSA. V lost 5 bases, J lost 4 bases, and 5 bases lay in between.

CDR3 protein: CASSHRTGGDSPLHF. DNA for the CDR3: TGCGCCAGCAGCCATCGGACAGGTGGCGATTCACCCCTCCACTTT. V gene TRBV4-3 combines with J gene TRBJ1-6, with 7 nucleotides matching TRBD1. Germline V gene lookup returns CDR1 LGHNA and CDR2 YSLEER. Losses at the gene ends were 3 bases for V and 8 bases for J; bases not matched to a gene: 7. The CDR3 covers 15 residues.

This clone showed up just a few times. The chain couples TRBV5-4 to TRBJ2-1; TRBD2 matches at 11 bases. Germline CDR1 and CDR2: SGHNT and YYREEE (reference sequence). V shed 4 bases, J shed 3 bases, and the junction held 12 bases outside the gene matches. The CDR3 contains 18 residues. The CDR3 spells CASSHGTALAGVYNEQFF. Written as DNA, the CDR3 is TGTGCCAGCAGCCACGGGACAGCACTAGCGGGAGTCTACAATGAGCAGTTCTTC.

This clone was seen a few times. The chain couples TRBV7-2 to TRBJ1-6; 9 bases agree with TRBD1. The CDR3 sequence is 13 residues long. The V gene end was trimmed by 7 bases and the J gene end by 12 bases; junction bases not matched to a gene: 7. Germline V lookup: CDR1 SGHTA, CDR2 FQGNSA. The DNA of the CDR3 is TGTGCCAGCAACCGGGACAGGGAGTTACCCCTCCACTTT. Protein product: CASNRDRELPLHF.

This chain links TRBV9 with TRBJ1-2; unclear D gene. V lost 4 bases, J lost 6 bases, and 16 bases lay in between. Germline values: CDR1 SGDLS, CDR2 YYNGEE. The CDR3 runs 14 residues. CDR3: CASSTGPWEDGYTF. CDR3 nucleotides: TGTGCCAGCAGCACGGGCCCTTGGGAGGATGGCTACACCTTC.

V usage is TRBV2 and J usage is TRBJ2-7; D is possibly TRBD1 (6 bases). Germline V gene sequence: CDR1 SNHLY, CDR2 FYNNEI. CDR3 size: 14 residues. Deletions cut 4 bases from V and 3 bases from J, with 13 bases between. The CDR3 DNA reads as TGTGCCAGCAGTGGGGGACACGGAATCTACGAGCAGTACTTC. Translated, it gives CASSGGHGIYEQYF.

V and J are TRBV12-3 or TRBV12-4 and TRBJ1-4; 7 bases match TRBD1. The CDR3 length is 13 residues. The J segment lost 6 bases and the V segment lost 8 bases, leaving 6 bases of the junction unmatched. CDR3 bases: TGTGCCAGCGGTGGGACAGCCTATGAAAAACTGTTTTTT. Amino acids: CASGGTAYEKLFF.

The chain recombines TRBV28 with TRBJ2-5; 7 bases match TRBD2. The V segment lost 8 bases and the J segment 4 bases; nucleotides outside the gene matches: 4. The CDR3 has 12 amino acids. Germline values: CDR1 MDHEN, CDR2 SYDVKM. The CDR3 DNA reads TGTGCCAGCGGACTAGTTCGAGAGACCCAGTACTTC. Translating it yields CASGLVRETQYF.